Described below is a single T cell receptor (beta chain) sequence and its context. Its binding antigen is unknown. No much larger clonotype is one base removed from it; base qualities were not supplied. V loses 4 bases at its end and J loses 6 bases; junction bases beyond the gene matches: 12. The CDR3 runs 16 residues from the cysteine to the phenylalanine. Only the CDR3 part of the read is kept: 48 bases, read in frame from the first base. Sequences SGHDT (CDR1) and YYEEEE (CDR2) are obtained from the germline V gene. The data are from a study of T-cell memory formation after mild COVID-19 (dated by TCRdb to about 2021). With respect to the entire study: TCR sequence clusters from the two donors were found to be largely donor specific. In a couple of donors, T-cell clones that expanded and contracted after mild COVID-19 were tracked by sequencing TCRalpha and TCRbeta repertoires over time. Two young, previously healthy adult volunteers made up the cohort, one male and one female. Points the paper makes about the study in general: Some responding clones were found in pre-infection memory, which suggests that pre-existing cross-reactive memory T cells took part in the SARS-CoV-2 response. Contracting CD4+ clones appeared mostly in the CM and EM memory subsets, whereas CD8+ clones were enriched in EMRA. Only a couple of mild cases were covered by the study, and larger cohorts that include severe cases with pre-infection samples were considered necessary. Clones that contracted from day 15 to 85 showed balanced CD4/CD8 phenotypes, whereas a second wave of clones that expanded from day 15 to 37 leaned towards CD4+. SARS-CoV-2 specificity was not confirmed for the second-wave clones peaking on day 37.

The data were produced on an Illumina NovaSeq 6000. TCRalpha and TCRbeta cDNA libraries were built by 5'RACE with constant-segment primers, adding sample barcodes and unique molecular identifiers. Trizol reagent was used to extract RNA from every sample. Libraries were amplified in two PCR steps, with a second sample barcode and Illumina TruSeq adapters added in the second step. Sequencing of the libraries was done on an Illumina NovaSeq, producing 2 x 150 bp paired-end reads. In the authors' own workflow: Reads were demultiplexed and collapsed into UMI-guided consensus sequences with migec v1.2.7. Using mixcr v2.1.11, the UMI consensuses were aligned to TRA and TRB V and J templates and assembled into clonotypes. Clonotypes were classified as expanded or contracted when called significant by both edgeR and NoisET, with noise models trained on biological replicates. For edgeR calls, the thresholds were a false discovery rate-adjusted p below 0.01 and a log2 fold-change of 1. As an exploratory analysis of dynamics, max-normalized trajectories of the 1000 most abundant clonotypes were examined by PCA with hierarchical clustering. The CD4 or CD8 phenotype of responding clones was assigned using the separately sequenced CD4+ and CD8+ repertoires. The public reads were run again by TCRdb, first through fastp at Q25 and then through MiXCR, and only productive beta chains were kept. Each record represents a unique CDR3 protein, reported with the most common genes and DNA among its rows. These V and J calls originate from TCRdb's pipeline instead of the authors' own analysis. The table for this sample lists approximately 430,000 distinct CDR3 sequences; about a quarter of them were counted only once. About an eighth of the sample is in the top ten clones.

PBMCs were isolated by Ficoll-Paque density gradient centrifugation. This receptor was taken from an adult woman who had mild COVID-19 (a few samples of this study predate the infection). The sample titles of this study are shuffled in the database, so cell type and time point are left out; the donor was told from shared clones. Sequenced: PBMCs or a T cell subset sorted from them (not recorded which). The receptor chain draws on TRBV5-6 and TRBJ2-1, and TRBD1 aligns with 8 junction nucleotides. The DNA sequence reads TGTGCCAGCAGCCCCACGAGCCAGGGGGCGCGCAATGAGCAGTTCTTC. This is translated as CASSPTSQGARNEQFF.